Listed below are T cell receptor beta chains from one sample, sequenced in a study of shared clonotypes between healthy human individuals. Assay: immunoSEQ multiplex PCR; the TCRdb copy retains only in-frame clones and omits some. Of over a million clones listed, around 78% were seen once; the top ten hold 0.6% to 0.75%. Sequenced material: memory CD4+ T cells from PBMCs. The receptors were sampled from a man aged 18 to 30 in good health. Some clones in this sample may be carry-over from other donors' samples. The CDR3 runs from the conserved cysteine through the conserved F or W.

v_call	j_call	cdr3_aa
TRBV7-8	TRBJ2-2	CASSFRALTSPGELFF
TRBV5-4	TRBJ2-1	CASSRTSGFSNEQFF
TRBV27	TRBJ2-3	CASSRTPRSSPTGTDTQYF
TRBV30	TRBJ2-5	CAWRTSGTSKTTQYF
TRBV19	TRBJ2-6	CASKIPGSGANVLTF
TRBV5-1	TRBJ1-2	CASSQQGSGDGYTF
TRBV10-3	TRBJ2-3	CAISVAGTDTQYF
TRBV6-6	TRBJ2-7	CASSISGTGLYEQYF
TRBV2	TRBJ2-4	CASRIAKNIQYF
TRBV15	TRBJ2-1	CATSTSKKYNEQFF
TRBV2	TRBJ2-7	CASSHAGLAASYEQYF
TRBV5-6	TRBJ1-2	CASRLLRGTNYGYTF
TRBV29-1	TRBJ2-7	CSVGDRASYEQYF
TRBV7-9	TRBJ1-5	CASSPVGNQPQHF
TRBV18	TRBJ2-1	CASSPTSSREAGQFF
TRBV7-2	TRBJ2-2	CASSSNLLAGNGELFF
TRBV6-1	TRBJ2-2	CASSERPTSGRTTNTGELFF
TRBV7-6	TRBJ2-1	CASSRSKSSYNEQFF
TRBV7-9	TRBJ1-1	CASSLVTGTNTEAFF
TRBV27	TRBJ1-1	CASSPTPVDTEAFF
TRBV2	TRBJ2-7	CASSAQARYEQYF
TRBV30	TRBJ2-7	CAWRRAGLGSSEQYF
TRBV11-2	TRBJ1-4	CASSSTGQGEKLFF
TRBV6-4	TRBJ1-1	CASSAEGIHTEAFF
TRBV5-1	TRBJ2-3	CASSWGTNSDTQYF
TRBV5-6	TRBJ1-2	CASSLDRRTGIQSGYTF
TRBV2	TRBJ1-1	CASKEKGQMNTEAFF
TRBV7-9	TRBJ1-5	CASSHGGRIQPQHF
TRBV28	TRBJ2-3	CASGQLVHTDTQYF
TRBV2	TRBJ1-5	CASRSDVQQPQHF
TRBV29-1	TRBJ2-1	CSAGLVSNEQFF
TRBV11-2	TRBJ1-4	CASSLTADEKLFF
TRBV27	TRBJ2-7	CASSSTSGGYEQYF
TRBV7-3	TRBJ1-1	CASRQGIRTEAFF
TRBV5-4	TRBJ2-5	CASSPMGPPSVETQYF
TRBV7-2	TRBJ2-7	CASSLQSGGYEQYF
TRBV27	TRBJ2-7	CASSLGTGGPYEQYF
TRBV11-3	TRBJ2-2	CASRPGPNTGELFF
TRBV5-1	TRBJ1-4	CASSPEALNEKLFF
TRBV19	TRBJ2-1	CASSPDRATYNEQFF
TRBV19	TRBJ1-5	CASRDQLSGGNNQPQHF
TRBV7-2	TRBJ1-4	CASSRQREKLFF
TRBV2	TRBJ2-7	CASKMGGIYEQYF
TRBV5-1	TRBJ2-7	CASSLGAGVEYEQYF
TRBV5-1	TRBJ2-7	CASRRTGNYEQYF
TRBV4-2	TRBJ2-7	CASSQSPGTANYEQYF
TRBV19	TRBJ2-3	CASSTRGRQGTDTQYF
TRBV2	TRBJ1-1	CASSEGAQTEAFF
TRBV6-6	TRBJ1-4	CASSYFPTATNEKLFF
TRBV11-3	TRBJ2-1	CASSRGSGSHEQFF
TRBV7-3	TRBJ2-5	CASSLTAVGLAGETQYF
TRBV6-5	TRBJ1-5	CASSRTGTGYQPQHF
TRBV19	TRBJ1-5	CASSKDPRNQPQHF
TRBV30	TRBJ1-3	CASDVGTSGNTIYF
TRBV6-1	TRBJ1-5	CASSERGLNQPQHF
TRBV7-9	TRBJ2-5	CASSLFGGIGRGLEETQYF
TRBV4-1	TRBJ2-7	CASSQATRTSGGYEQYF
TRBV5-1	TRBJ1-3	CASSSRGTVNSGNTIYF
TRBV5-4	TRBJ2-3	CASSRGGRSNTQYF